The next 14 T cell receptor beta chains were all read from a single sample in a study of CD8+ T cells in alopecia areata. The treatment here: oral pan-JAK inhibitor, 5-10 mg twice daily. The sequencing template was cDNA reverse transcribed from extracted RNA. Clones were sequenced by immunoSEQ multiplex PCR, and TCRdb holds only the in-frame ones, with some missing. The sample lists 150,000 to 250,000 clones; roughly 60% were seen once. Sequenced material: CD4+ T cells sorted from blood, taken at week 24, from a patient treated with tofacitinib. These TCRs come from a human donor with alopecia areata.

CDR3 amino acids: CASSLYRGSGPGELFF. The CDR3 nucleotides read TGTGCCAGCAGTTTATACCGGGGATCAGGCCCCGGGGAGCTGTTTTTT. The chain recombines TRBV27 with TRBJ2-2; weak D call: TRBD2 (5 bases). CDR1 and CDR2 (germline): MNHEY, SMNVEV (reference sequence). The CDR3 totals 16 residues. V was cut by 1 base and J by 6 bases, with 15 bases left in between.

V and J are TRBV5-4 and TRBJ2-5, with 7 bases lining up with TRBD1. Trimming removed 4 bases from V and 5 bases from J; junction bases left unmatched: 11. The CDR3 extends over 15 amino acids. Germline V lookup: CDR1 SGHNT, CDR2 YYREEE (reference sequence). CDR3 in amino acids: CASSRSRDSRETQYF. DNA for the CDR3: TGTGCCAGCAGCCGCTCCCGGGACAGCAGGGAGACCCAGTACTTC.

The chain links TRBV5-1 to TRBJ2-5; TRBD1 might be the D (5 bases). The V and J ends lost 0 bases and 5 bases respectively, with 17 bases between them. Germline-derived CDR1 and CDR2 are SGHRS and YFSETQ. The CDR3 is 16 amino acids. Written as DNA, the CDR3 is TGCGCCAGCAGCTTGGGTCTCCAGGGCGCGTGGGAGACCCAGTACTTC. Encoded protein: CASSLGLQGAWETQYF.

This rearrangement joins TRBV7-9 to TRBJ2-7; the match to TRBD1 covers 8 bases. CDR1 SEHNR and CDR2 FQNEAQ come from the germline V gene (reference sequence). This CDR3 spans 14 amino acids. The V and J ends lost 5 bases and 2 bases, in that order; junction bases with no gene match: 5. The CDR3 DNA reads TGTGCCAGCAGCACAGGACAGGGTCCCTACGAGCAGTACTTC. It specifies CASSTGQGPYEQYF.

CDR3 region: CASSDRGYQETQYF. In DNA form, the CDR3 reads TGTGCCAGCAGCGACAGGGGGTACCAAGAGACCCAGTACTTC. The rearrangement joins TRBV9 to TRBJ2-5, with 8 bases matching TRBD1. Trimming took 3 bases from V and 0 from J; bases not matched to a gene: 1. From germline, CDR1 is SGDLS and CDR2 YYNGEE. This CDR3 has 14 residues.

There are a few counts of this clone. V usage is TRBV19 and J usage is TRBJ1-1; weak D call: TRBD1 (5 bases). This CDR3 comprises 13 residues. Germline assignment: CDR1 LNHDA and CDR2 SQIVND (reference sequence). Trimming took off 5 bases at V and 1 base at J, with 8 bases between the two ends. The CDR3 bases are TGTGCCAGTAGTTTTGACAGGAACACTGAAGCTTTCTTT. Translated: CASSFDRNTEAFF.

This chain connects TRBV25-1 to TRBJ2-5; 7 positions agree with TRBD1. With V trimmed by 2 bases and J by 4 bases, 4 bases remained unmatched. The CDR3 is 14 residues long. Germline CDR1 and CDR2: MGHDK and SYGVNS. The DNA of the CDR3 is TGTGCCAGCAGTGAACGCAGGGGGAGAGAGACCCAGTACTTC. Translated, it gives CASSERRGRETQYF.

The chain couples TRBV5-1 to TRBJ2-7, with TRBD2 identical over 7 bases. This CDR3 region has 14 residues. Germline V gene data show CDR1 as SGHRS and CDR2 as YFSETQ. With 4 bases clipped from V and 0 bases from J, the junction kept 4 bases outside the gene matches. The CDR3 DNA reads as TGCGCCAGCAGCCCGCTAGCGGACTCCTACGAGCAGTACTTC. It yields the protein CASSPLADSYEQYF.

A few counts support this clone. The chain uses TRBV6-5 and TRBJ1-1, with TRBD1 as a possible D gene (5 bases). Deletions cut 2 bases from V and 6 bases from J, with 16 bases between. Germline V gene data show CDR1 as MNHEY and CDR2 as SVGAGI. This CDR3 is 15 amino acids long. CDR3 in DNA: TGTGCCAGCAGTTACGGGGCTGCAATTAGGGCTGAAGCTTTCTTT. It is translated as CASSYGAAIRAEAFF.

This clone was counted a few times. This sequence joins TRBV27 and TRBJ2-3, with 11 nucleotides matching TRBD2. V lost 4 bases, J lost 9 bases, and 9 bases stayed unmatched. The CDR3 runs to 15 residues. Per germline, CDR1 MNHEY and CDR2 SMNVEV (reference sequence). The CDR3 reads CASSYSLAGGSTQYF. CDR3 nucleotides: TGTGCCAGCAGTTATTCTCTAGCGGGGGGCTCAACGCAGTATTTT.

This clone has a single count. The sample contains more than one DNA sequence encoding this CDR3. This sequence joins TRBV30 and TRBJ2-5; no definite D call. The length of the CDR3 is 11 residues. The V end was cut by 0 bases, the J end by 5 bases, with 4 bases between. Germline lookup yields CDR1 GTSNPN and CDR2 SVGIG (reference sequence). CDR3 nucleotides: TGTGCCTGGAGTGTGCTTGAGACCCAGTACTTC. Residues: CAWSVLETQYF.

The chain has TRBV29-1 and TRBJ2-1, with 10 bases matching TRBD2. This CDR3 is 18 amino acids long. Per the germline V gene, CDR1 is SQVTM and CDR2 is ANQGSEA. V lost 2 bases and J lost 2; bases outside the gene matches: 12. CDR3 DNA sequence: TGCAGCGTTGAACCTAGGACTAGCGGACGGACCCCCTACAATGAGCAGTTCTTC. Its protein product is CSVEPRTSGRTPYNEQFF.

This clone was seen once. This sequence joins TRBV7-9 and TRBJ2-5; the D gene is possibly TRBD2 (6 bases). The CDR3 contains 15 residues. Germline V CDR1 and CDR2: SEHNR, FQNEAQ (reference sequence). V was shortened by 6 bases and J by 0 bases, with 14 bases between the two germline ends. CDR3 nucleotides: TGTGCCAGCAGGCCCGTTGCGGGGAACCAAGAGACCCAGTACTTC. Translation: CASRPVAGNQETQYF.

This clone was seen just once. This chain uses TRBV2 with TRBJ1-1, with TRBD1 matching 12 bases. Trimming cost V 10 bases and J 6 bases; bases outside gene matches: 15. The CDR3 contains 16 residues. Germline V gene lookup returns CDR1 SNHLY and CDR2 FYNNEI. The CDR3 DNA follows: TGTGCCACCACTGTGGGACAGGGGGCCCGGGACGCTGAAGCTTTCTTT. It specifies CATTVGQGARDAEAFF.